The 5 T cell receptor beta chains below all came from one sample that was sequenced in a study of T cells in tuberculosis. After thawing and overnight rest, PBMC were stained with GMM-loaded CD1B tetramer, viability dye and anti-CD3 for sorting. C32 glucose monomycolate from Rhodococcus equi was loaded onto the CD1B tetramers. Sequencing used immunoSEQ multiplex PCR; TCRdb keeps in-frame clones, though not all of them. The sample consists of approximately 60,000 clones, 81% of them appearing once. Sequenced sample: CD1b-GMM tetramer-negative cells sorted from PBMCs. All receptors come from an adult woman with latent tuberculosis.

Remarks on this clone: The sample carries other DNA sequences with the same CDR3. The chain joins TRBV5-1 to TRBJ1-1; no reliable D call. CDR3 length equals 14 residues. Germline CDR1 SGHRS, CDR2 YFSETQ. V lost 1 base and J lost 2, with 9 bases in between. The DNA of the CDR3 is TGCGCCAGCAGCTTGCTCCGGGGAAACACTGAAGCTTTCTTT. It translates to CASSLLRGNTEAFF.

The genes are TRBV2 and TRBJ2-7; no clear D gene. This CDR3 contains 12 residues. V lost 6 bases, J lost 0 bases, and 6 bases lay in between. Germline lookup yields CDR1 SNHLY and CDR2 FYNNEI. This chain's CDR3 is CASRAGSYEQYF. The CDR3 nucleotides read TGTGCCAGCAGGGCAGGCTCCTACGAGCAGTACTTC. Drawing the rest from reference TRBV2 and TRBJ2-7, the complete variable domain is EPEVTQTPSHQVTQMGQEVILRCVPISNHLYFYWYRQILGQKVEFLVSFYNNEISEKSEIFDDQFSVERPDGSNFTLKIRSTKLEDSAMYFCASRAGSYEQYFGPGTRLTVT.

V usage is TRBV6-6 and J usage is TRBJ2-1; possibly TRBD1 for D (6 bases). Trimming left V 10 bases short and J 9 bases short, with 19 bases between. Germline values: CDR1 MNHNY, CDR2 SVGAGI (reference sequence). This CDR3 region has 13 residues. CDR3 in amino acids: CAIRGSVAIEQFF. The CDR3 DNA reads TGTGCCATCAGGGGTAGCGTGGCTATTGAGCAGTTCTTC.

For the CDR3, the DNA is TGTGCCAGCAGTGCATCGGGTTGGGACACTGAAGCTTTCTTT. Protein sequence: CASSASGWDTEAFF. This sequence joins TRBV2 and TRBJ1-1; no reliable D call. The germline V gene has CDR1 SNHLY and CDR2 FYNNEI. The CDR3 totals 14 residues. With 4 bases removed from V and 3 bases from J, the gap between germline ends came to 12 bases.

The CDR3 protein is CASSVGDSYNEQFF. The CDR3 DNA follows: TGTGCCAGCAGCGTAGGAGACAGCTACAATGAGCAGTTCTTC. The chain combines TRBV9 with TRBJ2-1; possibly TRBD1 for D (5 bases). The CDR3 totals 14 residues. The V gene's germline CDR1 is SGDLS and CDR2 YYNGEE. Trimming took 0 bases from V and 3 from J, leaving 7 bases between them.